This entry lists 5 T cell receptor beta chains sequenced from one sample in a study of cytomegalovirus exposure and HLA in healthy donors. TCRdb's copy holds only in-frame clones and misses some; the assay was immunoSEQ multiplex PCR. The sample lists roughly 100,000 clones, less than 95% occurring once. Sample: PBMCs. The receptor set was obtained from a young woman in good health and CMV-seronegative.

This rearrangement joins TRBV2 to TRBJ1-5; D perhaps matches TRBD1 (6 bases). Germline lookup yields CDR1 SNHLY and CDR2 FYNNEI. The CDR3 spans 13 residues. V lost 7 bases, J lost 8 bases, and 15 bases lay in between. The CDR3 DNA is TGTGCCAGCACCAGGGGCGGTATGAAGCCCCAGCATTTT. This gives the protein CASTRGGMKPQHF.

The J gene is TRBJ2-5, the V gene TRBV6-5, with 7 bases matching TRBD2. The germline CDR1 and CDR2 sequences are MNHEY and SVGAGI. Trimming removed 4 bases from V and 5 bases from J; junction bases left unmatched: 4. The CDR3 sequence is 13 residues long. For the CDR3, the DNA is TGTGCCAGCAGTTCCCGGGGAGGGGAGACCCAGTACTTC. It yields the protein CASSSRGGETQYF.

The rearrangement links TRBV14 to TRBJ1-2; D is unresolved. Germline CDR1 and CDR2: SGHDN and FVKESK. The germline V and J ends were trimmed by 1 base and 8 bases, with 11 bases remaining between them. The CDR3 is 13 residues long. In DNA form, the CDR3 reads TGTGCCAGCAGCCAAGCAGGACTACAGGGCTACACCTTC. Protein: CASSQAGLQGYTF.

In its sample, this clone was seen once. This sequence joins TRBV7-6 and TRBJ2-6; 9 nucleotides align to TRBD2. The CDR3 consists of 18 residues. Germline V CDR1 and CDR2: SGHVS, FNYEAQ. The V and J ends lost 5 bases and 1 base, in that order; junction bases with no gene match: 9. The CDR3 nucleotides read TGTGCCAGCAGCCCCTTAGCGGGAGATCGGTCTGGGGCCAACGTCCTGACTTTC. Protein: CASSPLAGDRSGANVLTF.

V is TRBV6-1 and J is TRBJ2-1; 10 bases align to TRBD1. This CDR3 is 14 amino acids long. CDR1 is MNHNS, CDR2 SASEGT, per germline. J lost 6 bases, V lost 7 bases, and 6 bases had no gene match. The CDR3 DNA is TGTGCCAGCATACCGGGACAGGGGTTCAATGAGCAGTTCTTC. Its protein product is CASIPGQGFNEQFF.